This TCR beta chain was found in a study of blood T cell repertoires in COVID-19. Sequencing was performed with immunoSEQ multiplex PCR; in TCRdb, only in-frame clones are kept and a portion is missing. The sample has some 80,000 clones, about 85% seen once. The V end was cut by 1 base, the J end by 8 bases, with 18 bases between. This CDR3 contains 15 residues. CDR1 and CDR2 from the germline V gene are SGHDT and YYEEEE. The TCR sequence derives from a man between 60 and 75 years old with COVID-19, enrolled during active disease. The sequencing input was peripheral blood. The rearrangement links TRBV5-6 to TRBJ1-2; D call uncertain. The CDR3, as DNA: TGTGCCAGCAGCTTGTCCGGAGCCGGAATCCAAGGCTACACCTTC. Encoded protein: CASSLSGAGIQGYTF.